This T cell receptor (beta chain) was recovered during a study of graft-versus-host responses after intestinal transplantation. On the study more broadly: Isolated intestinal, liver-intestinal, or multivisceral transplants had been given to the recipients.

This clone is medium-sized. The authors combined approximately 200,000 CFSE-labeled responder cells with approximately 200,000 irradiated, violet-dye-labeled stimulator cells in plates. Following the reaction, CD3+CD4+ and CD3+CD8+ responders that were proliferating and CFSE-low underwent sorting. This CDR3 comprises 15 residues. Deletions cut 2 bases from V and 4 bases from J, with 12 bases between. Germline values: CDR1 LNHNV, CDR2 YYDKDF (reference sequence). Assay used: immunoSEQ multiplex PCR; TCRdb lists only in-frame clones, some missing. The sample has over 6,500 clones, around a quarter seen once.

The sequence was collected from a human patient who was an organ donor for intestinal transplantation. The V call is TRBV15, the J call TRBJ2-1, with a weak D call TRBD2 (6 bases). The specimen was alloreactive CD8+ T cells from a mixed lymphocyte reaction culture, collected before transplantation. Regarding subset: CFSE-low proliferating T cells sorted from roughly 6-day pre-transplant mixed lymphocyte reaction (GvH or HvG direction). The CDR3 loop reads CATSRRRDPYNEQFF. CDR3 in DNA: TGTGCCACCAGCAGACGGCGGGATCCTTACAATGAGCAGTTCTTC.